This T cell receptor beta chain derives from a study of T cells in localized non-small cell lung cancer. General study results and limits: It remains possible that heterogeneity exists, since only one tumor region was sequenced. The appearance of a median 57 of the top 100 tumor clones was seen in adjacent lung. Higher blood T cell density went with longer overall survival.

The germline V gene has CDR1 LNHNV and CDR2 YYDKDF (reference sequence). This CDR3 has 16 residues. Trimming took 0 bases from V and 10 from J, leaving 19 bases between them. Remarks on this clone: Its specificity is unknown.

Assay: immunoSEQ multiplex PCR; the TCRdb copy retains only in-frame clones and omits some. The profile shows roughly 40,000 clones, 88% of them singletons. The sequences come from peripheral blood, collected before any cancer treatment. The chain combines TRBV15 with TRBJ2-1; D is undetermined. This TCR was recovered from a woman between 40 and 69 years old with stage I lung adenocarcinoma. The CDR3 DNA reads TGTGCCACCAGCAGAGATGGGTCTCGCGTGGGCGCAGAGCAGTTCTTC. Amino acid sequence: CATSRDGSRVGAEQFF. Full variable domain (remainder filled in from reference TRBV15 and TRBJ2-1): DAMVIQNPRYQVTQFGKPVTLSCSQTLNHNVMYWYQQKSSQAPKLLFHYYDKDFNNEADTPDNFQSRRPNTSFCFLDIRSPGLGDTAMYLCATSRDGSRVGAEQFFGPGTRLTVL.